The TCR beta chain described here comes from a study of regulatory T cells in long-lasting Graves disease. Study results and limitations: Preferential use of TRBV28, TRBJ1-2 and TRBJ2-5 was seen in persistent disease. With some 2,500 shared public clonotypes, persistent patients exceeded new patients, who shared about a thousand.

The sample's time point: persistent/refractory GD, antithyroid drugs over 5 years with positive TRAb. The TCR library was made from RNA that had been extracted from PBMCs in TRIzol. Staff took roughly 9 milliliters of peripheral blood and put it into EDTA tubes. This clonotype occurred a few times. What it recognizes is unknown. CDR3-region Arm-PCR and iRepertoire HTBI primers produced the TCR beta libraries. Per the authors' pipeline: Across samples, more than 55 TRBV and some 14 TRBJ segments were found. TCRdb redid the calling of the multiplex PCR reads with MiXCR, one entry per CDR3 protein. The V and J calls come from TCRdb's annotation, not from the publication. The sample lists approximately 400,000 distinct CDR3 sequences, around 23% occurring once. The CDR3 has 14 residues. Trimming shortened V by 1 base and J by 3 bases, and 10 bases separated the two germline ends. Per the germline V gene, CDR1 is KGHSH and CDR2 is LQKENI.

V and J are TRBV18 and TRBJ2-7; D unresolved. The receptor comes from a woman in her forties with Graves disease. The sequencing here drew on peripheral blood mononuclear cells (PBMCs), taken when the disease was refractory, from a patient treated with antithyroid drugs. CDR3 bases: TGTGCCAGCTCACCACGCGGTGGCAACTACGAGCAGTACTTC. Protein product: CASSPRGGNYEQYF.